This passage covers 20 T cell receptor beta chains from one sample sequenced in a study of blood T cell repertoires in COVID-19. Assay used: immunoSEQ multiplex PCR; TCRdb lists only in-frame clones, some missing. This table has tens of thousands of clones, 85% to 90% appearing once. Specimen: peripheral blood. The receptors were gathered from a man aged 65 to 79 with active COVID-19.

The V call is TRBV6-5, the J call TRBJ2-3, with 8 bases fitting TRBD1. V shed 10 bases and J 2 bases; nucleotides not matched to a gene: 5. Germline-derived CDR1 and CDR2 are MNHEY and SVGAGI. CDR3 length: 13 residues. The CDR3 coding sequence is TGTGCCACAGGACAGGGAATCACAGATACGCAGTATTTT. Its protein is CATGQGITDTQYF.

This clone was seen a single time. The genes are TRBV5-1 and TRBJ1-3; 8 positions agree with TRBD1. Germline V CDR1 and CDR2: SGHRS, YFSETQ. The CDR3 extends over 15 amino acids. V shed 4 bases and J 4 bases; nucleotides not matched to a gene: 7. CDR3 sequence (DNA): TGCGCCAGCAGCCTGCCAGACAGGGGAGGAAACACCATATATTTT. Translating gives CASSLPDRGGNTIYF. The full variable domain, in which reference TRBV5-1 and TRBJ1-3 provide the parts outside the CDR3, is KAGVTQTPRYLIKTRGQQVTLSCSPISGHRSVSWYQQTPGQGLQFLFEYFSETQRNKGNFPGRFSGRQFSNSRSEMNVSTLELGDSALYLCASSLPDRGGNTIYFGEGSWLTVV.

This clone was detected once. The CDR3 protein is CATSETSGRDNNEQFF. Written as DNA, the CDR3 is TGTGCCACCAGTGAGACTAGCGGGAGGGATAACAATGAGCAGTTCTTC. This chain uses TRBV24-1 with TRBJ2-1, with TRBD2 identical over 14 bases. In germline, CDR1 is KGHDR, CDR2 SFDVKD. This CDR3 has 16 residues. The junction had 3 bases not matched to a gene; V was cut back by 4 bases and J by 5 bases.

The chain is built from TRBV6-5 and TRBJ2-3; the match to TRBD2 covers 8 bases. The CDR3 is made up of 14 amino acids. Trimming cost V 6 bases and J 4 bases; bases outside gene matches: 6. The germline V gene has CDR1 MNHEY and CDR2 SVGAGI. CDR3 coding DNA: TGTGCCAGCAGACCCGGGGGGGTAGCAGATACGCAGTATTTT. Encoded protein: CASRPGGVADTQYF.

This clone was observed a handful of times. The V call is TRBV30, the J call TRBJ2-7; 7 bases are a match to TRBD2. This CDR3 comprises 16 residues. J gave up 2 bases and V 7 bases, and 17 bases lay outside the gene matches. Germline-derived CDR1 and CDR2 are GTSNPN and SVGIG (reference sequence). The CDR3 protein is CAYKIPVRGRAYEQYF. The CDR3 DNA follows: TGTGCCTACAAAATACCCGTCCGGGGGAGGGCCTACGAGCAGTACTTC.

This chain connects TRBV30 to TRBJ2-5; D possibly corresponds to TRBD1 (6 bases). Looked up from germline, CDR1 is GTSNPN and CDR2 is SVGIG (reference sequence). V shed 3 bases and J shed 1 base, with 15 bases lying between them. There are 15 residues in the CDR3. The DNA for the CDR3 is TGTGCCTGGAGCGCCCCGGGACACAGCCAAGAGACCCAGTACTTC. This sequence encodes CAWSAPGHSQETQYF.

The CDR3 bases are TGTGCCAGCAGCTTGGAAGTAACAGGGGTTCAAGTCTATGGCTACACCTTC. This encodes CASSLEVTGVQVYGYTF. The gene calls are TRBV5-5 and TRBJ1-2; 7 bases agree with TRBD1. The CDR3 is 17 amino acids. The V and J ends lost 0 bases and 4 bases, in that order; junction bases with no gene match: 12. Germline V CDR1 and CDR2: SGHKS, YYEKEE (reference sequence). Full variable domain (rest looked up from reference TRBV5-5 and TRBJ1-2): DAGVTQSPTHLIKTRGQQVTLRCSPISGHKSVSWYQQVLGQGPQFIFQYYEKEERGRGNFPDRFSARQFPNYSSELNVNALLLGDSALYLCASSLEVTGVQVYGYTFGSGTRLTVV.

This chain uses TRBV7-9 with TRBJ2-3; TRBD2 aligns across 10 bases. With 2 bases clipped from V and 14 bases from J, the junction kept 10 bases outside the gene matches. The CDR3 consists of 14 residues. Germline V lookup: CDR1 SEHNR, CDR2 FQNEAQ (reference sequence). CDR3 amino acids: CASSLLSSGSEGYF. The CDR3 region has the DNA TGTGCCAGCAGCTTATTGTCTAGCGGGAGTGAGGGGTATTTT.

V and J are TRBV29-1 and TRBJ1-4, with D possibly being TRBD1 (5 bases). Germline V gene lookup returns CDR1 SQVTM and CDR2 ANQGSEA. The CDR3 has 13 amino acids. The V gene lost 4 bases and the J gene lost 7 bases, with 13 bases spanning the gap. In nucleotides, the CDR3 is TGCAGCGTTGTAGGACCAGGGTCTGAAAAACTGTTTTTT. It is translated as CSVVGPGSEKLFF.

The chain is built from TRBV6-5 and TRBJ1-5; a possible D gene is TRBD1 (6 bases). V lost 6 bases, J lost 0 bases, and 12 bases lay in between. This CDR3 comprises 15 residues. Per germline, CDR1 MNHEY and CDR2 SVGAGI. Here the CDR3 reads CASSQGFNSNQPQHF. The DNA for the CDR3 is TGTGCCAGCAGCCAGGGGTTCAATAGCAATCAGCCCCAGCATTTT.

The genes are TRBV5-6 and TRBJ1-2, with unresolved D. The V end was cut by 5 bases, the J end by 7 bases, with 18 bases between. The CDR3 is 14 residues long. Germline loops: CDR1 SGHDT, CDR2 YYEEEE. CDR3 protein: CASSRLDWPLGYTF. The DNA of the CDR3 is TGTGCCAGCAGTCGTTTGGACTGGCCCCTTGGCTACACCTTC.

The genes are TRBV27 and TRBJ2-7; D is unclear. The ends were cut back, 3 bases at V and 6 bases at J, with 6 bases in the middle. CDR1 and CDR2 (germline): MNHEY, SMNVEV (reference sequence). The CDR3 spans 11 residues. The CDR3 loop is CASSFSGEQYF. For the CDR3, the DNA is TGTGCCAGCAGTTTCTCGGGCGAGCAGTACTTC.

This clone was seen once. The J gene is TRBJ2-2, the V gene TRBV6-1; TRBD1 matches 9 bases. CDR1 is MNHNS and CDR2 is SASEGT in the germline V gene. V was pared by 4 bases and J by 3 bases, with 6 bases of the junction left unmatched. The CDR3 length is 16 residues. The CDR3 region is CASSVRDRVDTGELFF. For the CDR3, the DNA is TGTGCCAGCAGTGTTAGGGACAGGGTCGACACCGGGGAGCTGTTTTTT.

This clone was seen just once. The CDR3 DNA reads TGTGCCAGCAGGAGCGGCAATCAGCCCCAGCATTTT. Residues: CASRSGNQPQHF. This chain links TRBV6-5 with TRBJ1-5; the D is unclear. The germline V and J ends were trimmed by 6 bases and 2 bases, with 5 bases remaining between them. This CDR3 has 12 amino acids. The germline gives CDR1 MNHEY, CDR2 SVGAGI.

The chain links TRBV28 to TRBJ2-3; 11 bases fit TRBD2. The germline V gene has CDR1 MDHEN and CDR2 SYDVKM. V shed 7 bases and J 5 bases; nucleotides not matched to a gene: 11. The CDR3 totals 16 residues. The CDR3 reads CASTTWRTSGRDTQYF. CDR3 nucleotide sequence: TGTGCCAGCACTACCTGGCGAACTAGCGGGAGAGATACGCAGTATTTT.

This chain joins TRBV18 and TRBJ2-5; D is possibly TRBD1 (6 bases). The CDR3 covers 13 residues. Germline V gene data show CDR1 as KGHSH and CDR2 as LQKENI. Trimming left V 5 bases short and J 4 bases short, with 11 bases between. CDR3 region: CASSATGSETQYF. In DNA, the CDR3 is TGTGCCAGCTCAGCTACAGGGTCAGAGACCCAGTACTTC.

V usage is TRBV3-1 (or the pseudogene TRBV3-2) and J usage is TRBJ1-1; 7 bases are a match to TRBD1. The ends lost 6 bases at V and 0 bases at J; junction bases unmatched: 4. The CDR3 sequence is 14 residues long. CDR1 and CDR2 from the germline V gene are LGHDT and YNNKEL (reference sequence). The CDR3 spells CASRETGLNTEAFF. The CDR3 nucleotides read TGTGCCAGCAGGGAGACAGGGTTGAACACTGAAGCTTTCTTT.

V is TRBV18 and J is TRBJ2-1, with 9 bases identical to TRBD1. Germline V gene data show CDR1 as KGHSH and CDR2 as LQKENI. The V gene end was trimmed by 2 bases and the J gene end by 10 bases; junction bases not matched to a gene: 6. This CDR3 contains 14 residues. The CDR3 loop reads CASSPGDRAGEQFF. CDR3 bases: TGTGCCAGCTCACCAGGGGACAGGGCGGGCGAGCAGTTCTTC.

The chain links TRBV7-2 to TRBJ2-3; 10 bases are a match to TRBD2. The CDR3 length is 17 residues. V was clipped by 5 bases and J by 8 bases; unmatched bases: 16. Looked up from germline, CDR1 is SGHTA and CDR2 is FQGNSA. The CDR3 spells CASSPFGTSVREGTQYF. CDR3 DNA sequence: TGTGCCAGCAGCCCGTTCGGGACTAGCGTTCGGGAGGGTACGCAGTATTTT.

This clone occurred a few times. The chain joins TRBV19 to TRBJ2-1; 8 positions match TRBD2. This CDR3 is 14 amino acids long. V shed 5 bases and J 9 bases; nucleotides not matched to a gene: 9. Germline V gives CDR1 LNHDA, CDR2 SQIVND (reference sequence). The CDR3: CASSETSVLGEQFF. The CDR3, as DNA: TGTGCCAGTAGTGAGACTAGCGTTTTAGGTGAGCAGTTCTTC.